A selection of T cell receptor beta chains follows, all from one sample in a study. Using its own MiXCR run on the RT-PCR reads, TCRdb lists one record per CDR3 protein. The table lists hundreds of thousands of distinct CDR3 sequences, 14% of them singletons, with around 3.3% in the top ten. The specimen sequenced was memory CD4+ T cells from blood. Receptor source: a female donor in good health, serving as a healthy control. Both conserved end residues are part of each CDR3. Each record gives: CDR3 length, J gene, clone size, D gene, V gene, CDR3 protein, CDR3 DNA. The D gene is left open where the match is weak. Clone size is not always given. Where it is, it says once, few, many or a class for expanded clones.

length: 14; J: TRBJ2-7; size: many; D: -; V: TRBV7-2; CDR3: CASTKGQSSYEQYF; DNA: TGTGCCAGCACCAAAGGACAGAGCTCCTACGAGCAGTACTTC
length: 15; J: TRBJ1-3; size: -; D: -; V: TRBV27; CDR3: CASSALQGSGNTIYF; DNA: TGTGCCAGCAGCGCCTTACAGGGCTCCGGAAACACCATATATTTT
length: 15; J: TRBJ2-5; size: -; D: TRBD2; V: TRBV5-1; CDR3: CASSVLSGSGETQYF; DNA: TGCGCCAGCAGCGTACTTAGCGGGAGTGGTGAGACCCAGTACTTC
length: 15; J: TRBJ2-3; size: few; D: -; V: TRBV7-2; CDR3: CASSPSGERTDTQYF; DNA: TGTGCCAGCAGCCCCAGCGGAGAGCGCACAGATACGCAGTATTTT
length: 14; J: TRBJ1-1; size: -; D: -; V: TRBV3-1; CDR3: CASSQSWGNTEAFF; DNA: TGTGCCAGCAGCCAATCGTGGGGGAACACTGAAGCTTTCTTT
length: 17; J: TRBJ1-1; size: -; D: -; V: TRBV4-1; CDR3: CASSQDRGGRMNTEAFF; DNA: TGCGCCAGCAGCCAAGATCGGGGCGGAAGAATGAACACTGAAGCTTTCTTT
length: 14; J: TRBJ2-1; size: many; D: -; V: TRBV29-1; CDR3: CSIGTGVNYNEQFF; DNA: TGCAGCATCGGGACGGGTGTCAACTACAATGAGCAGTTCTTC
length: 11; J: TRBJ1-2; size: many; D: -; V: TRBV24-1; CDR3: CATRDNYGYTF; DNA: TGTGCCACCAGGGACAACTATGGCTACACCTTC
length: 16; J: TRBJ2-7; size: -; D: TRBD1; V: TRBV4-2; CDR3: CASSQNRMQGAVEQYF; DNA: TGTGCCAGCAGTCAAAATCGAATGCAGGGGGCGGTCGAGCAGTACTTC
length: 13; J: TRBJ1-2; size: many; D: -; V: TRBV27; CDR3: CASSEDGYYGYTF; DNA: TGTGCCAGCAGTGAGGACGGATACTATGGCTACACCTTC
length: 12; J: TRBJ2-3; size: few; D: TRBD1; V: TRBV6-2/TRBV6-3; CDR3: CASARGSDTQYF; DNA: TGTGCCAGTGCCAGGGGGTCAGATACGCAGTATTTT
length: 16; J: TRBJ2-2; size: -; D: -; V: TRBV29-1; CDR3: CSVEDGPSANTGELFF; DNA: TGCAGCGTTGAAGACGGACCTAGCGCGAACACCGGGGAGCTGTTTTTT
length: 14; J: TRBJ2-1; size: -; D: -; V: TRBV24-1; CDR3: CATSDSGRDNEQFF; DNA: TGTGCCACCAGTGATTCGGGCCGAGACAATGAGCAGTTCTTC
length: 14; J: TRBJ2-3; size: few; D: -; V: TRBV6-5; CDR3: CASSYQRNTDTQYF; DNA: TGTGCCAGCAGTTACCAGCGGAACACAGATACGCAGTATTTT
length: 22; J: TRBJ2-6; size: many; D: -; V: TRBV4-1; CDR3: CASSHLLLSASHLLSGANVLTF; DNA: TGCGCCAGCAGCCATCTCTTGCTCAGCGCTAGCCACCTTCTCTCTGGGGCCAACGTCCTGACTTTC
length: 16; J: TRBJ2-2; size: few; D: TRBD1; V: TRBV5-4; CDR3: CASSIRQGQGTGELFF; DNA: TGTGCCAGCAGCATCCGACAGGGGCAGGGCACCGGGGAGCTGTTTTTT
length: 14; J: TRBJ2-7; size: -; D: -; V: TRBV7-9; CDR3: CASSFTSISYEQYF; DNA: TGTGCCAGCAGCTTCACATCGATCTCCTACGAGCAGTACTTC
length: 11; J: TRBJ1-2; size: few; D: -; V: TRBV20-1; CDR3: CSASKAYGYTF; DNA: TGCAGTGCTAGTAAAGCCTATGGCTACACCTTC
length: 13; J: TRBJ1-2; size: few; D: -; V: TRBV10-3; CDR3: CAISESREEGYTF; DNA: TGTGCCATCAGTGAGTCGAGGGAGGAGGGCTACACCTTC
length: 17; J: TRBJ2-1; size: -; D: TRBD2; V: TRBV12-5; CDR3: CASGLVRTSGGYNEQFF; DNA: TGTGCTAGTGGTTTGGTGCGGACTAGCGGGGGCTACAATGAGCAGTTCTTC
length: 14; J: TRBJ1-2; size: many; D: TRBD1; V: TRBV20-1; CDR3: CSAREQGYNYGYTF; DNA: TGCAGTGCTAGAGAACAGGGGTATAACTATGGCTACACCTTC
length: 14; J: TRBJ1-5; size: -; D: -; V: TRBV7-2; CDR3: CASSLEASPSAQHF; DNA: TGTGCCAGCAGCTTAGAGGCAAGCCCCTCAGCCCAGCATTTT
length: 14; J: TRBJ2-1; size: few; D: TRBD2; V: TRBV10-3; CDR3: CAISESDSGRGPFF; DNA: TGTGCCATCAGTGAGTCGGATAGCGGGAGGGGTCCGTTCTTC
length: 13; J: TRBJ2-3; size: many; D: TRBD1; V: TRBV29-1; CDR3: CSVEVQGVDTQYF; DNA: TGCAGCGTTGAAGTTCAGGGGGTAGATACGCAGTATTTT
length: 18; J: TRBJ2-3; size: many; D: TRBD2; V: TRBV4-1; CDR3: CASSQTRASGSGADTQYF; DNA: TGCGCCAGCAGCCAGACCCGGGCTAGCGGGAGTGGCGCAGATACGCAGTATTTT
length: 15; J: TRBJ2-2; size: many; D: TRBD2; V: TRBV28; CDR3: CASTVAGGGTGELFF; DNA: TGTGCCAGCACCGTAGCGGGAGGTGGGACCGGGGAGCTGTTTTTT